A single sample is the source of the 32 T cell receptor beta chains below, sequenced in a study of sequential checkpoint blockade in melanoma. Treatment here: randomized to nivolumab then ipilimumab (arm A) or the reverse (arm B). This table comes from immunoSEQ multiplex PCR, and its TCRdb copy is limited to in-frame clones, with some not included. In the table there are around 9,000 clones, 50% to 65% of which are singletons. The source material was CD8+ T cells sorted from blood (inferred from file names), sampled from a patient given nivolumab and ipilimumab in sequence. The source is a human donor with melanoma.

The rearrangement links TRBV7-6 to TRBJ2-1, with 7 bases that match TRBD1. V was pared by 5 bases and J by 2 bases, with 6 bases of the junction left unmatched. The V gene's germline CDR1 is SGHVS and CDR2 FNYEAQ. The CDR3 has 15 residues. Written as DNA, the CDR3 is TGTGCCAGCAGCCTCGGACAGGCTACCTACAATGAGCAGTTCTTC. This sequence encodes CASSLGQATYNEQFF.

This chain connects TRBV13 to TRBJ1-6, with a weak D call TRBD1 (5 bases). The CDR3 is 15 amino acids. Germline loops: CDR1 PRHDT, CDR2 FYEKMQ (reference sequence). V was trimmed by 5 bases and J by 0 bases, leaving 8 bases between them. DNA for the CDR3: TGTGCCAGCAGCGGACAAAGCTCCTATAATTCACCCCTCCACTTT. It codes for CASSGQSSYNSPLHF.

This clone is termed medium-sized. The chain recombines TRBV14 with TRBJ2-7; 9 positions match TRBD1. The CDR3 length is 13 residues. The V and J ends lost 5 bases and 4 bases, in that order; junction bases with no gene match: 3. CDR1 is SGHDN, CDR2 FVKESK, per germline. The CDR3 protein is CASSFGTGYEQYF. DNA for the CDR3: TGTGCCAGCAGCTTCGGGACAGGGTACGAGCAGTACTTC. The whole variable domain, remainder taken from reference TRBV14 and TRBJ2-7, is EAGVTQFPSHSVIEKGQTVTLRCDPISGHDNLYWYRRVMGKEIKFLLHFVKESKQDESGMPNNRFLAERTGGTYSTLKVQPAELEDSGVYFCASSFGTGYEQYFGPGTRLTVT.

V is TRBV4-1 and J is TRBJ1-1; tentative D call: TRBD1 (5 bases). V was cut by 0 bases and J by 0 bases, with 29 bases left in between. This CDR3 contains 22 residues. Germline lookup yields CDR1 MGHRA and CDR2 YSYEKL. The CDR3 region has the DNA TGCGCCAGCAGCCAAGATATTAGTGTATTAGAATCGGGGGACTATTTGAACACTGAAGCTTTCTTT. It encodes CASSQDISVLESGDYLNTEAFF.

DNA of the CDR3: TGCGCCAGCAGCCAAGAGGCGACAGTTCAACAAGAGACCCAGTACTTC. Translated, it gives CASSQEATVQQETQYF. The chain employs TRBV4-1 and TRBJ2-5; D possibly corresponds to TRBD1 (5 bases). Germline V gives CDR1 MGHRA, CDR2 YSYEKL. Trimming took off 0 bases at V and 2 bases at J, with 13 bases between the two ends. The CDR3 spans 16 residues.

This sequence joins TRBV5-4 and TRBJ2-7, with TRBD1 as a possible D gene (6 bases). The CDR3 loop spans 14 amino acids. V was clipped by 3 bases and J by 5 bases, with 15 bases between them. Germline CDR1 SGHNT, CDR2 YYREEE (reference sequence). The CDR3 protein is CASSYNPGVHEQYF. The CDR3 DNA sequence: TGTGCCAGCAGCTACAATCCAGGGGTCCACGAGCAGTACTTC.

J is TRBJ2-5 and V is TRBV7-2; the match to TRBD2 covers 9 bases. The V gene end was trimmed by 1 base and the J gene end by 1 base; junction bases not matched to a gene: 7. The CDR3 is made up of 17 amino acids. Germline V CDR1 and CDR2: SGHTA, FQGNSA. CDR3 DNA: TGTGCCAGCAGCTTAGGAACGGCGGGAGGGCCCCAAGAGACCCAGTACTTC. Its protein is CASSLGTAGGPQETQYF. The full variable domain, completed using reference TRBV7-2 and TRBJ2-5, is GAGVSQSPSNKVTEKGKDVELRCDPISGHTALYWYRQSLGQGLEFLIYFQGNSAPDKSGLPSDRFSAERTGGSVSTLTIQRTQQEDSAVYLCASSLGTAGGPQETQYFGPGTRLLVL.

This clone was observed a handful of times. The chain carries TRBV12-5 and TRBJ2-1, with D tentatively TRBD2 (6 bases). Trimming removed 6 bases at V and 12 bases at J, with 15 bases between. Germline CDR1 reads LGHNT; CDR2 reads FRNRAP. This CDR3 comprises 12 residues. This CDR3 is CASGRDVGGQFF. The DNA for the CDR3 is TGTGCTAGTGGCCGTGACGTCGGGGGGCAGTTCTTC. The full variable domain, in which reference TRBV12-5 and TRBJ2-1 provide the parts outside the CDR3, is DARVTQTPRHKVTEMGQEVTMRCQPILGHNTVFWYRQTMMQGLELLAYFRNRAPLDDSGMPKDRFSAEMPDATLATLKIQPSEPRDSAVYFCASGRDVGGQFFGPGTRLTVL.

This clone was observed a handful of times. The V and J genes are TRBV5-1 and TRBJ1-6; TRBD1 agrees at 9 bases. Per germline, CDR1 SGHRS and CDR2 YFSETQ. The CDR3 is 15 amino acids. Trimming cost V 8 bases and J 9 bases; bases outside gene matches: 12. The CDR3 DNA is TGCGCCAGGACGCCCCGGGACAGGGTTAGTTCACCCCTCCACTTT. Translation: CARTPRDRVSSPLHF.

V gene TRBV19 combines with J gene TRBJ2-1, with TRBD1 matching over 7 bases. Germline V gene sequence: CDR1 LNHDA, CDR2 SQIVND (reference sequence). The ends lost 4 bases at V and 8 bases at J; junction bases unmatched: 5. The CDR3 covers 13 residues. CDR3: CASSKGAVHEQFF. CDR3 DNA sequence: TGTGCCAGTAGTAAGGGGGCCGTGCATGAGCAGTTCTTC.

In its sample, this clone was seen a few times. The chain links TRBV4-2 to TRBJ1-3, with 7 bases matching TRBD1. In germline, CDR1 is LGHNA, CDR2 YNFKEQ. The V and J ends lost 5 bases and 4 bases, in that order; junction bases with no gene match: 8. The length of the CDR3 is 15 residues. This chain's CDR3 is CASSTEDRPGNTIYF. Here the CDR3 DNA reads TGTGCCAGCAGCACCGAGGACAGGCCAGGAAACACCATATATTTT.

This chain connects TRBV7-3 to TRBJ1-1; 8 nucleotides align to TRBD1. CDR1 SGHTA and CDR2 FQGTGA come from the germline V gene. The ends lost 5 bases at V and 1 base at J; junction bases unmatched: 6. The CDR3 runs to 15 residues. As DNA, the CDR3 is TGTGCCAGCAGCCAGGGGGCAGGTGCGAACACTGAAGCTTTCTTT. Protein: CASSQGAGANTEAFF.

The chain has TRBV4-3 and TRBJ1-6; maybe TRBD1 (6 bases). CDR1 and CDR2 from the germline V gene are LGHNA and YSLEER. V was clipped by 0 bases and J by 9 bases, with 15 bases between them. CDR3 length: 16 amino acids. Written as DNA, the CDR3 is TGCGCCAGCAGCCAAGATCTCGCCAGCAGGGGTTCACCCCTCCACTTT. Translating it yields CASSQDLASRGSPLHF.

The chain joins TRBV7-8 to TRBJ1-1, with D tentatively TRBD1 (6 bases). Between the trimmed V and J ends, which lost 5 bases and 2 bases, there was a span of 12 bases. This CDR3 comprises 14 residues. Germline values: CDR1 SGHVS, CDR2 FQNEAQ. The CDR3 loop is CASSLGQFNTEAFF. The DNA of the CDR3 is TGTGCCAGCAGCCTCGGACAGTTTAACACTGAAGCTTTCTTT.

The chain's CDR3 is CSVPGQGAHGYTF. Here the CDR3 DNA reads TGCAGCGTTCCCGGACAGGGGGCACATGGCTACACCTTC. The V and J genes are TRBV29-1 and TRBJ1-2, with 11 nucleotides matching TRBD1. Looked up from germline, CDR1 is SQVTM and CDR2 is ANQGSEA. CDR3 length equals 13 residues. J lost 6 bases, V lost 5 bases, and 5 bases had no gene match.

The chain uses TRBV4-3 and TRBJ2-1; a weak D match, TRBD2 (7 bases). Germline assignment: CDR1 LGHNA and CDR2 YSLEER. V was pared by 8 bases and J by 0 bases, with 11 bases between. This CDR3 contains 14 residues. CDR3 nucleotides: TGCGCCAGCGGGAGGGGGGGCTCCTACAATGAGCAGTTCTTC. Its translation is CASGRGGSYNEQFF.

This clone was seen a single time. The chain couples TRBV15 to TRBJ1-5; 7 nucleotides line up with TRBD1. Trimming cost V 4 bases and J 2 bases; bases outside gene matches: 8. The CDR3 has 16 residues. The germline gives CDR1 LNHNV, CDR2 YYDKDF (reference sequence). CDR3: CATSNGQVVGNQPQHF. The CDR3 nucleotides read TGTGCCACCAGCAATGGACAGGTTGTAGGCAATCAGCCCCAGCATTTT.

This clone appeared a few times. The J gene is TRBJ2-7, the V gene TRBV4-3; 7 bases are a match to TRBD1. CDR1 is LGHNA, CDR2 YSLEER, per germline. V dropped 4 bases and J dropped 5; count of bases not matched to a gene: 8. CDR3 length: 14 residues. CDR3 DNA: TGCGCCAGCAGCCCAACCGACAGGGTGGACGAGCAGTACTTC. Its protein product is CASSPTDRVDEQYF.

The V and J genes are TRBV27 and TRBJ2-7, with TRBD2 matching over 8 bases. The length of the CDR3 is 14 residues. Losses at the gene ends were 5 bases for V and 4 bases for J; bases not matched to a gene: 7. Germline lookup yields CDR1 MNHEY and CDR2 SMNVEV (reference sequence). CDR3 nucleotides: TGTGCCAGCAGTATTAGCGGGACAAATTACGAGCAGTACTTC. Encoded protein: CASSISGTNYEQYF.

The chain joins TRBV4-2 to TRBJ2-7; a weak D match, TRBD2 (7 bases). This CDR3 has 16 amino acids. Trimming pared 0 bases from V and 4 bases from J, leaving 16 bases between. The germline V gene has CDR1 LGHNA and CDR2 YNFKEQ. CDR3 bases: TGTGCCAGCAGCCAAGAGGCGGGGGACACAGGATACGAGCAGTACTTC. It specifies CASSQEAGDTGYEQYF.

The chain recombines TRBV7-9 with TRBJ2-3; D perhaps matches TRBD2 (7 bases). The germline V gene encodes CDR1 SEHNR and CDR2 FQNEAQ (reference sequence). The ends were cut back, 5 bases at V and 4 bases at J, with 10 bases in the middle. The CDR3 length is 13 residues. CDR3 sequence (DNA): TGTGCCAGCAGCCCCGGGGGGCCAGATACGCAGTATTTT. It translates to CASSPGGPDTQYF. Looking up the rest from reference TRBV7-9 and TRBJ2-3 gives the full variable domain: DTGVSQNPRHKITKRGQNVTFRCDPISEHNRLYWYRQTLGQGPEFLTYFQNEAQLEKSRLLSDRFSAERPKGSFSTLEIQRTEQGDSAMYLCASSPGGPDTQYFGPGTRLTVL.

The rearrangement uses TRBV4-1 and TRBJ1-2; D unclear. Germline lookup yields CDR1 MGHRA and CDR2 YSYEKL. CDR3 length equals 13 residues. V was clipped by 1 base and J by 4 bases, with 7 bases between them. Written as DNA, the CDR3 is TGCGCCAGCAGCCAAGGGGCCTTCTATGGCTACACCTTC. Translation: CASSQGAFYGYTF.

The chain links TRBV19 to TRBJ1-1; D possibly corresponds to TRBD1 (6 bases). This CDR3 comprises 14 residues. Trimming removed 3 bases at V and 4 bases at J, with 12 bases between. CDR1 is LNHDA and CDR2 is SQIVND in the germline V gene (reference sequence). CDR3 protein: CASSIGGWGTEAFF. DNA of the CDR3: TGTGCCAGTAGTATTGGGGGCTGGGGCACTGAAGCTTTCTTT.

This chain links TRBV4-3 with TRBJ1-1; 9 bases match TRBD1. The CDR3 covers 16 residues. V was pared by 0 bases and J by 6 bases, with 8 bases of the junction left unmatched. The germline CDR1 and CDR2 sequences are LGHNA and YSLEER. DNA of the CDR3: TGCGCCAGCAGCCAAGATCGTACGGGACAGGGCTCTGAAGCTTTCTTT. It is translated as CASSQDRTGQGSEAFF.

The chain combines TRBV27 with TRBJ1-2; TRBD1 is a possible D gene (5 bases). The CDR3 loop spans 14 amino acids. V was shortened by 1 base and J by 3 bases, with 9 bases between the two germline ends. CDR1 is MNHEY and CDR2 is SMNVEV in the germline V gene (reference sequence). The CDR3 here is CASSLFGAHYGYTF. CDR3 bases: TGTGCCAGCAGTTTATTTGGGGCTCACTATGGCTACACCTTC.

Note on this clone: An end of the junction differs from the germline gene, which may be a read error. This chain links TRBV27 with TRBJ2-2; the D gene is possibly TRBD2 (5 bases). The CDR3 spans 15 residues. In germline, CDR1 is MNHEY, CDR2 SMNVEV (reference sequence). The CDR3 reads CATSDWTGDTGELFF. CDR3 bases: TGTGCCACCAGTGATTGGACCGGGGACACCGGGGAGCTGTTTTTT.

This clone was seen only once. This sequence joins TRBV5-6 and TRBJ2-4; 8 positions agree with TRBD1. CDR1 SGHDT and CDR2 YYEEEE come from the germline V gene. The CDR3 spans 16 residues. The junction had 6 bases not matched to a gene; V was cut back by 2 bases and J by 2 bases. CDR3 residues: CASSFGQGGSKNIQYF. CDR3 in DNA: TGTGCCAGCAGCTTCGGACAGGGTGGTTCCAAAAACATTCAGTACTTC. The whole variable domain, remainder taken from reference TRBV5-6 and TRBJ2-4, is DAGVTQSPTHLIKTRGQQVTLRCSPKSGHDTVSWYQQALGQGPQFIFQYYEEEERQRGNFPDRFSGHQFPNYSSELNVNALLLGDSALYLCASSFGQGGSKNIQYFGAGTRLSVL.

By sample share, this clone is medium-sized. The rearrangement joins TRBV7-9 to TRBJ1-2; D remains unclear. CDR1 is SEHNR and CDR2 is FQNEAQ in the germline V gene (reference sequence). CDR3 size: 10 residues. Trimming left V 1 base short and J 13 bases short, with 7 bases between. CDR3 bases: TGTGCCAGCAGCTTAGGAGGTCCCACCTTC. Residues: CASSLGGPTF.

This chain links TRBV9 with TRBJ2-3, with 10 nucleotides matching TRBD2. The V gene's germline CDR1 is SGDLS and CDR2 YYNGEE. The CDR3 contains 15 residues. V was clipped by 3 bases and J by 4 bases; unmatched bases: 5. CDR3 DNA sequence: TGTGCCAGCAGCGGAAGCGGGAGGGGGGCAGATACGCAGTATTTT. It is translated as CASSGSGRGADTQYF.

This clone was seen a few times. The chain is built from TRBV7-9 and TRBJ1-2; D unresolved. V was clipped by 1 base and J by 10 bases, with 10 bases between them. The CDR3 consists of 12 residues. From germline, CDR1 is SEHNR and CDR2 FQNEAQ (reference sequence). CDR3 region: CASSLGPRDYTF. In DNA, the CDR3 is TGTGCCAGCAGCTTAGGGCCCCGGGACTACACCTTC.

This sequence joins TRBV9 and TRBJ2-7; TRBD2 aligns across 10 bases. J was trimmed by 2 bases and V by 3 bases; bases with no gene match: 2. Germline V CDR1 and CDR2: SGDLS, YYNGEE. This CDR3 is built from 14 residues. The CDR3 here is CASSASGGAYEQYF. The CDR3 bases are TGTGCCAGCAGCGCGAGCGGGGGGGCCTACGAGCAGTACTTC. Full variable domain (remainder filled in from reference TRBV9 and TRBJ2-7): DSGVTQTPKHLITATGQRVTLRCSPRSGDLSVYWYQQSLDQGLQFLIQYYNGEERAKGNILERFSAQQFPDLHSELNLSSLELGDSALYFCASSASGGAYEQYFGPGTRLTVT.

There are a few counts of this clone. V is TRBV6-4 and J is TRBJ1-6; D is uncertain. V lost 4 bases and J lost 6, with 10 bases in between. This CDR3 has 14 residues. Per the germline V gene, CDR1 is MRHNA and CDR2 is SNTAGT. CDR3 sequence reads: CASSVESLNSPLHF. The CDR3 DNA reads as TGTGCCAGCAGTGTTGAGAGTCTTAATTCACCCCTCCACTTT.